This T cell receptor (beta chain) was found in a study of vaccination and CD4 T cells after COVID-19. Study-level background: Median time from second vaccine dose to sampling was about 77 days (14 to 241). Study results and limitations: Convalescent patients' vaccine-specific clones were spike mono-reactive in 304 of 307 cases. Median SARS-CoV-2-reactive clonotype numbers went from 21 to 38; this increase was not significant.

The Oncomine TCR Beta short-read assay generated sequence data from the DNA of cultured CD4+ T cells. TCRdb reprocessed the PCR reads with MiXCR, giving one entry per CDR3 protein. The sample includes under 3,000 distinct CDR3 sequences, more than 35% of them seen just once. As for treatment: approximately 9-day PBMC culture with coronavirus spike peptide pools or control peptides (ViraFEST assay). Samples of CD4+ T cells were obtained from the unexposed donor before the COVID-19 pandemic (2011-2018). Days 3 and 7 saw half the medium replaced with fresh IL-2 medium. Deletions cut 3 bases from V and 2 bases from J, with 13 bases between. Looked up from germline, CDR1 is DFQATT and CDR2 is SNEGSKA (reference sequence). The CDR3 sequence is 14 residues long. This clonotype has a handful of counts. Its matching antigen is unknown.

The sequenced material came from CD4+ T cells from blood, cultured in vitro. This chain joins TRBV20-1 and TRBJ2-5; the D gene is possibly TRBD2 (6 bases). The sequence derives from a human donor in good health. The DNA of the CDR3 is TGCAGTGCTAGGGTGACGCGGGGTCAAGAGACCCAGTACTTC. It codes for CSARVTRGQETQYF.